These 14 T cell receptor beta chains were sequenced from one sample in a study of T and B cells in COVID-19 patients. TRB rearrangements were amplified by multiplex PCR with BIOMED2 TRB-A/B primers. TCRdb analysed the multiplex PCR reads with MiXCR anew, one entry per CDR3 protein. The sample holds about 7,000 distinct CDR3 sequences, under 30% seen once. Each TRB amplification used roughly 250-550 ng of genomic DNA from blood. Material for sequencing was blood. These receptors were obtained from a human donor with active COVID-19.

In this sample, this clonotype turned up a few times. CDR3 protein: CAISEKGGTGYGSPLHF. Here the CDR3 DNA reads TGTGCCATCAGTGAGAAAGGAGGGACAGGGTATGGATCACCCCTCCACTTT. This chain uses TRBV10-3 with TRBJ1-6; TRBD1 agrees at 9 bases. The J segment lost 10 bases and the V segment lost 2 bases, leaving 12 bases of the junction unmatched. Looked up from germline, CDR1 is ENHRY and CDR2 is SYGVKD. The CDR3 has 17 residues.

The J gene is TRBJ1-4, the V gene TRBV9; 7 bases line up with TRBD1. From germline, CDR1 is SGDLS and CDR2 YYNGEE. Trimming took 3 bases from V and 4 from J; bases not matched to a gene: 9. The CDR3 sequence is 16 residues long. The chain's CDR3 is CASSAQGTVVNEKLFF. In DNA form, the CDR3 reads TGTGCCAGCAGCGCCCAGGGGACAGTCGTTAATGAAAAACTGTTTTTT.

The chain joins TRBV11-3 to TRBJ2-1, with 8 bases identical to TRBD2. The CDR3 runs 14 residues. Unmatched junction bases numbered 9, after V lost 5 bases and J lost 9 bases. CDR1 is SGHNT, CDR2 YENEEA, per germline. The CDR3 loop is CASSPGGGWGEQFF. The DNA for the CDR3 is TGTGCCAGCAGCCCGGGGGGGGGTTGGGGTGAGCAGTTCTTC.

This chain joins TRBV6-5 and TRBJ1-2; no clear D. CDR1 MNHEY and CDR2 SVGAGI come from the germline V gene. V lost 2 bases, J lost 7 bases, and 17 bases lay in between. The CDR3 has 15 residues. CDR3 coding DNA: TGTGCCAGCAGTTACGCGGACGCAGGACGATCTGGCTACACCTTC. Translation gives CASSYADAGRSGYTF.

By sample share, this clonotype is medium-sized. This chain connects TRBV11-3 to TRBJ2-3; 9 nucleotides line up with TRBD2. The CDR3 totals 17 residues. The V segment lost 1 base and the J segment 7 bases; nucleotides outside the gene matches: 12. Germline V CDR1 and CDR2: SGHNT, YENEEA. CDR3 loop: CASSLGGREGPRNTQYF. The CDR3 DNA reads TGTGCCAGCAGCTTAGGCGGGCGGGAGGGCCCTCGGAATACGCAGTATTTT.

This clonotype is labeled as medium-sized. This rearrangement joins TRBV6-5 to TRBJ1-2; 9 nucleotides align to TRBD1. Unmatched junction bases numbered 1, after V lost 2 bases and J lost 6 bases. The CDR3 sequence is 13 residues long. Germline V gene data show CDR1 as MNHEY and CDR2 as SVGAGI. The CDR3 DNA is TGTGCCAGCAGTTACAGGACAGGGGATGGCTACACCTTC. Amino acids: CASSYRTGDGYTF.

V and J are TRBV28 and TRBJ1-5; D may be TRBD1 (5 bases). The CDR3 has 15 residues. The germline V and J ends were trimmed by 4 bases and 7 bases, with 17 bases remaining between them. CDR1 and CDR2 from the germline V gene are MDHEN and SYDVKM. The CDR3 loop reads CASSSLVGEGQPQHF. The CDR3 region has the DNA TGTGCCAGCAGTTCCCTCGTGGGGGAAGGCCAGCCCCAGCATTTT.

A few counts support this clonotype. The chain uses TRBV20-1 and TRBJ2-1; 8 positions match TRBD1. Germline V gene lookup returns CDR1 DFQATT and CDR2 SNEGSKA (reference sequence). The CDR3 runs 15 residues. V was clipped by 7 bases and J by 1 base; unmatched bases: 9. Here the CDR3 DNA reads TGCAGTGTCACAAGGAGGACAGGGTCCTACAATGAGCAGTTCTTC. Its translation: CSVTRRTGSYNEQFF.

The V gene is TRBV10-1, the J gene TRBJ2-7, with 9 bases aligning to TRBD1. Germline-derived CDR1 and CDR2 are WNHNN and SYGVQD (reference sequence). V gave up 4 bases and J gave up 2 bases; unmatched junction bases: 0. CDR3 length: 13 residues. DNA for the CDR3: TGCGCCAGCAGTGGGACAGGGGCCTACGAGCAGTACTTC. Its protein product is CASSGTGAYEQYF.

The table lists this clonotype with a few counts. The chain carries TRBV5-6 and TRBJ1-5; 12 nucleotides line up with TRBD1. CDR1 and CDR2 from the germline V gene are SGHDT and YYEEEE. The V and J ends lost 5 bases and 3 bases, in that order; junction bases with no gene match: 9. This CDR3 spans 17 amino acids. The CDR3 loop reads CASSRPGQGANNQPQHF. CDR3 sequence (DNA): TGTGCCAGCAGTCGTCCGGGACAGGGGGCGAACAATCAGCCCCAGCATTTT.

The chain employs TRBV20-1 and TRBJ2-4; D is possibly TRBD1 (5 bases). This CDR3 contains 13 residues. V was clipped by 6 bases and J by 2 bases, with 11 bases between them. Per germline, CDR1 DFQATT and CDR2 SNEGSKA (reference sequence). This CDR3 is CSARPGPKNIQYF. The CDR3 DNA reads TGCAGTGCCCGGCCAGGGCCCAAAAACATTCAGTACTTC.

This clonotype has only a few counts. The gene calls are TRBV12-3 or TRBV12-4 and TRBJ1-2; perhaps TRBD1 as D (5 bases). The CDR3 is 13 residues long. V was clipped by 2 bases and J by 8 bases, with 12 bases between them. The chain's CDR3 is CASSLIGGWGYTF. The CDR3 DNA sequence: TGTGCCAGCAGTTTAATCGGGGGATGGGGCTACACCTTC.

This clonotype ranks as medium-sized. This chain links TRBV6-5 with TRBJ1-2, with D perhaps TRBD1 (5 bases). CDR1 is MNHEY and CDR2 is SVGAGI in the germline V gene. The CDR3 has 13 amino acids. V lost 6 bases to trimming and J lost 10 bases, with 18 bases between them. The CDR3 sequence: CASSRREIGVYTF. In DNA, the CDR3 is TGTGCCAGCAGCCGCAGGGAAATAGGAGTCTACACCTTC.

This clonotype counts as medium-sized. The chain employs TRBV6-1 and TRBJ1-6; 9 nucleotides match TRBD1. The V gene's germline CDR1 is MNHNS and CDR2 SASEGT. The CDR3 has 15 residues. The V gene end was trimmed by 7 bases and the J gene end by 7 bases; junction bases not matched to a gene: 8. The CDR3 DNA is TGTGCCAGCACACGACAGGGGGTGTCCAATTCACCCCTCCACTTT. It specifies CASTRQGVSNSPLHF.